This T cell receptor beta chain was captured in a study of fetal regulatory T cell absence and autoimmunity. V trimming: 6 bases; J trimming: 6 bases; junction bases outside the gene matches: 2. The germline V gene encodes CDR1 SNHLY and CDR2 FYNNEI. The CDR3 spans 12 residues. TCRdb keeps only in-frame clones here, not all; method: immunoSEQ multiplex PCR. Of some 46,000 clones in the sample, about 80% were seen once. This clone was seen more than once but under ten times. The sequence came from a newborn boy with IPEX syndrome. The genes are TRBV2 and TRBJ1-2; 9 nucleotides agree with TRBD1. Sequencing used cord blood. CDR3 sequence: CASRGQGNGYTF. The CDR3 DNA reads as TGTGCCAGCAGGGGACAGGGTAATGGCTACACCTTC.